The text below deals with one T cell receptor beta chain. Per the authors' pipeline: Amplification of reference gene primers was used by the study to estimate nucleated cell counts. Assay: immunoSEQ multiplex PCR; the TCRdb copy retains only in-frame clones and omits some. V, J and clone size are those of that table, while D and trimming were read from the DNA. The table has some 350,000 clones, about 90% seen once. The data were taken from a study of blood T cell repertoires in COVID-19. Seattle patients were enrolled during active infection and followed longitudinally. The CDR3 sequence is 15 residues long. Looked up from germline, CDR1 is SGHRS and CDR2 is YFSETQ. V lost 5 bases and J 0 bases, leaving 12 bases between the germline ends.

The sequenced sample consisted of peripheral blood. This sequence was found in a woman in her 30s with COVID-19, enrolled during active disease. This chain uses TRBV5-1 with TRBJ1-3, with D perhaps TRBD1 (6 bases). The CDR3 spells CASRKTGLSGNTIYF. The CDR3 coding sequence is TGCGCCAGCAGGAAGACAGGTCTCTCTGGAAACACCATATATTTT.